This record covers a single T cell receptor beta chain. What it binds is not known. The germline gives CDR1 SGHKS, CDR2 YYEKEE (reference sequence). This CDR3 has 14 residues. V lost 2 bases and J lost 10, with 13 bases in between. The source of the sample is a study of cytomegalovirus exposure and HLA in healthy donors. General study results and limits: Analysis was performed later, and it showed HLA-associated TCR beta chains to be more clonally expanded than equally common others. Productive rates of about 87% or about 30% were seen for most TCR beta V segments in an earlier analysis. The HLA-A and HLA-B alleles of most subjects were reportedly predicted accurately from TCR beta sequences.

PCR used 60 Vbeta primers and 13 Jbeta primers. Per the study methods: Later work found 74 million or so unique TCR beta chains, with 10 million to 14 million shared. The protocol was immunoSEQ multiplex PCR, while the TCRdb copy is restricted to in-frame clones and leaves out a portion. V, J and clone size are taken as reported in that table, and D and trimming were inferred from the DNA itself. The table has about 180,000 clones, around 77% seen once. The gene calls are TRBV5-5 and TRBJ1-6, with D tentatively TRBD1 (6 bases). The receptor was derived from a woman in her twenties or thirties in good health and CMV-seronegative. Sequencing was done on a sample of PBMCs. Written as DNA, the CDR3 is TGTGCCAGCAGCTTCAACAGGGTGAACTCACCCCTCCACTTT. It encodes CASSFNRVNSPLHF.